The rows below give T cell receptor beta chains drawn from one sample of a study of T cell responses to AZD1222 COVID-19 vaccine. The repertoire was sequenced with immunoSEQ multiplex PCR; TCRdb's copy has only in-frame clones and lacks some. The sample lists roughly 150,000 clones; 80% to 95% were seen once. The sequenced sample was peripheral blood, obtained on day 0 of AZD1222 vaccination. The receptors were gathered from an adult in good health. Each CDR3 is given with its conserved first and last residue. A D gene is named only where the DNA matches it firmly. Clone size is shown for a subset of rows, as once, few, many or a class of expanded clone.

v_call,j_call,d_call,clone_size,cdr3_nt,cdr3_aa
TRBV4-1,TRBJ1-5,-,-,TGCGCCAGCAGCCCCCGGGGTTACTGGCCCCAGCATTTT,CASSPRGYWPQHF
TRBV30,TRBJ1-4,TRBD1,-,TGTGCCTGGAGGAGAAGGGACAGCAAAGAGGTTGAAAAACTGTTTTTT,CAWRRRDSKEVEKLFF
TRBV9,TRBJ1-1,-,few,TGTGCCAGCAGCGTAGTAACCTCTGAAGCTTTCTTT,CASSVVTSEAFF
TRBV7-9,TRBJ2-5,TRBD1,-,TGTGCCAGCAGCGCAAGATTGACAGGGCCCCAAGAGACCCAGTACTTC,CASSARLTGPQETQYF
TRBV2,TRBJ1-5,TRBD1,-,TGTGCCAGCAGCGGGGGACAGGGAGGTGTGGAAAATCAGCCCCAGCATTTT,CASSGGQGGVENQPQHF
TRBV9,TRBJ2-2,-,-,TGTGCCAGCAGCCCCAACCAGGGCTTGGGCGGGGAGCTGTTTTTT,CASSPNQGLGGELFF
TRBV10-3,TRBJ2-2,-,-,TGTGCCATCAGGGACAGCGCGAACACCGGGGAGCTGTTTTTT,CAIRDSANTGELFF
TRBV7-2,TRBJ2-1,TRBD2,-,TGTGCCAGCAGCTTAAGCGGGGGGGACTACAATGAGCAGTTCTTC,CASSLSGGDYNEQFF
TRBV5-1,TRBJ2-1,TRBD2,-,TGCGCCAGCAGCCCGAGCGGGGGGGCTTTCTACAATGAGCAGTTCTTC,CASSPSGGAFYNEQFF
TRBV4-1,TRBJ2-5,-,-,TGCGCCAGCAGCCAAGATAGAAGGGGGGCCACGGAGACCCAGTACTTC,CASSQDRRGATETQYF
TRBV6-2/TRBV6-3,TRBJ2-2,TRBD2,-,TGTGCCAGCAGTTACCCCACTAGCGGGGGGCCTTACACCGGGGAGCTGTTTTTT,CASSYPTSGGPYTGELFF